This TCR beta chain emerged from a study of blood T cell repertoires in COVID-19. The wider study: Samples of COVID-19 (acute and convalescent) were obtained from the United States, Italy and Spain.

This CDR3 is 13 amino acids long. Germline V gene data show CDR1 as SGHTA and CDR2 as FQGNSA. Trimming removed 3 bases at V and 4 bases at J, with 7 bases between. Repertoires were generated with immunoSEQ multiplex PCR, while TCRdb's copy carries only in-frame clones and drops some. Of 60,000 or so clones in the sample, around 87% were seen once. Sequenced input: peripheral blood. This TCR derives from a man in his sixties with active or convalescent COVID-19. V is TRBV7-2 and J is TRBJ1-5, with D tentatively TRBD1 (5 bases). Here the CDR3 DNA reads TGTGCCAGCAGCTTCCCAGGGAATCAGCCCCAGCATTTT. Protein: CASSFPGNQPQHF.